The 14 T cell receptor beta chains listed next were all sequenced from one sample in a study of T cells after yellow fever vaccination. TCRdb re-analysed the 5' RACE reads in MiXCR, keeping a single row per CDR3 protein. The data hold fewer than 650,000 distinct CDR3 sequences, with just over 20% observed a single time. The sample in question was PBMCs, obtained approximately 22 days after the first yellow fever vaccination. These receptors all stem from a man aged 18 to 30 who received the YFV17D yellow fever vaccine.

The rearrangement links TRBV5-1 to TRBJ2-4, with 9 bases that match TRBD1. The length of the CDR3 is 16 residues. CDR1 is SGHRS and CDR2 is YFSETQ in the germline V gene. Losses at the gene ends were 4 bases for V and 0 bases for J; bases not matched to a gene: 5. The CDR3 nucleotides read TGCGCCAGCAGCCCGGACAGGGGACCAGCCAAAAACATTCAGTACTTC. Its protein is CASSPDRGPAKNIQYF.

This clonotype was observed a few times. The chain recombines TRBV15 with TRBJ2-5; TRBD1 aligns across 8 bases. V lost 8 bases, J lost 5 bases, and 13 bases stayed unmatched. Germline V lookup: CDR1 LNHNV, CDR2 YYDKDF (reference sequence). CDR3 length equals 15 residues. The CDR3 sequence: CATSSGQGRVETQYF. The DNA of the CDR3 is TGTGCCACCTCCTCCGGACAGGGTCGGGTGGAGACCCAGTACTTC.

The J gene is TRBJ1-1, the V gene TRBV7-3, with D possibly being TRBD1 (6 bases). This CDR3 is built from 16 residues. From germline, CDR1 is SGHTA and CDR2 FQGTGA. V gave up 1 base and J gave up 1 base, with 13 bases separating them. This chain's CDR3 is CASSLRNGGANTEAFF. CDR3 DNA sequence: TGTGCCAGCAGCTTAAGAAATGGGGGCGCGAACACTGAAGCTTTCTTT.

In its sample, this clonotype was seen many times. V usage is TRBV5-1 and J usage is TRBJ2-1, with 8 bases matching TRBD2. The length of the CDR3 is 15 residues. J gave up 7 bases and V 4 bases, and 10 bases lay outside the gene matches. Germline V gene sequence: CDR1 SGHRS, CDR2 YFSETQ. For the CDR3, the DNA is TGCGCCAGCAGCCCGCTCCCGGGGGGGCAGAATGAGCAGTTCTTC. This sequence encodes CASSPLPGGQNEQFF.

This clonotype was seen a handful of times. This chain joins TRBV2 and TRBJ2-3, with 7 positions matching TRBD1. This CDR3 is built from 16 residues. Germline V gives CDR1 SNHLY, CDR2 FYNNEI. J gave up 2 bases and V 6 bases, and 11 bases lay outside the gene matches. CDR3 coding DNA: TGTGCCAGCAGCCAAAGGACAGGAGGATCCACAGATACGCAGTATTTT. This codes for CASSQRTGGSTDTQYF.

A few counts support this clonotype. The chain employs TRBV4-1 and TRBJ1-6, with 9 nucleotides matching TRBD1. This CDR3 spans 15 amino acids. Germline values: CDR1 MGHRA, CDR2 YSYEKL. V lost 4 bases and J lost 7; bases outside the gene matches: 5. CDR3 loop: CASSRKDRGNSPLHF. The CDR3 region has the DNA TGCGCCAGCAGCCGAAAGGACAGGGGAAATTCACCCCTCCACTTT.

This clonotype was detected only a few times. The V and J genes are TRBV5-1 and TRBJ1-2; D is undetermined. CDR1 and CDR2 from the germline V gene are SGHRS and YFSETQ. V shed 4 bases and J shed 2 bases, with 9 bases lying between them. The CDR3 length is 13 residues. This chain's CDR3 is CASSQQRNYGYTF. In nucleotides, the CDR3 is TGCGCCAGCAGCCAACAGAGAAACTATGGCTACACCTTC.

This clonotype has more than one count but fewer than ten. The chain has TRBV5-1 and TRBJ1-1; the D gene is possibly TRBD1 (5 bases). The germline gives CDR1 SGHRS, CDR2 YFSETQ. This CDR3 is built from 14 residues. V was pared by 1 base and J by 1 base, with 8 bases between. CDR3 residues: CASSLYGQNTEAFF. The CDR3 DNA is TGCGCCAGCAGCTTGTACGGACAGAACACTGAAGCTTTCTTT. Looking up the rest from reference TRBV5-1 and TRBJ1-1 gives the full variable domain: KAGVTQTPRYLIKTRGQQVTLSCSPISGHRSVSWYQQTPGQGLQFLFEYFSETQRNKGNFPGRFSGRQFSNSRSEMNVSTLELGDSALYLCASSLYGQNTEAFFGQGTRLTVV.

The chain employs TRBV2 and TRBJ2-7; a weak D match, TRBD1 (6 bases). Trimming pared 5 bases from V and 5 bases from J, leaving 16 bases between. The CDR3 is made up of 14 amino acids. CDR1 and CDR2 (germline): SNHLY, FYNNEI. CDR3 sequence reads: CASSLETGSNEQYF. CDR3 bases: TGTGCCAGCAGTCTTGAGACAGGTTCCAACGAGCAGTACTTC.

This chain links TRBV10-1 with TRBJ2-1, with D possibly matching TRBD1 (5 bases). V was pared by 3 bases and J by 10 bases, with 10 bases between. Per germline, CDR1 WNHNN and CDR2 SYGVQD (reference sequence). The CDR3 is 12 residues long. The CDR3 DNA sequence: TGCGCCAGCAGTGAACCAGGGTCGGAGCAGTTCTTC. This gives the protein CASSEPGSEQFF.

The chain has TRBV9 and TRBJ2-5; a possible D gene is TRBD2 (5 bases). The V gene lost 3 bases and the J gene lost 1 base, with 13 bases spanning the gap. The CDR3 has 15 amino acids. CDR1 is SGDLS, CDR2 YYNGEE, per germline. The CDR3 is CASSGGSATQETQYF. CDR3 coding DNA: TGTGCCAGCAGCGGAGGTAGCGCCACCCAAGAGACCCAGTACTTC.

The V and J genes are TRBV12-3 or TRBV12-4 and TRBJ2-3; TRBD2 matches at 11 bases. This CDR3 is 16 amino acids long. The junction had 9 bases not matched to a gene; V was cut back by 6 bases and J by 4 bases. The CDR3 DNA sequence: TGTGCCAGCAGAGACAAACTAGCGGGGGCTGCAGATACGCAGTATTTT. Protein: CASRDKLAGAADTQYF.

V gene TRBV6-2 or TRBV6-3 combines with J gene TRBJ2-3, with 10 bases matching TRBD2. Germline CDR1 MNHEY, CDR2 SVGEGT. This CDR3 comprises 14 residues. With 6 bases clipped from V and 5 bases from J, the junction kept 5 bases outside the gene matches. The CDR3: CASRLAGAVDTQYF. CDR3 nucleotide sequence: TGTGCCAGCAGGCTAGCGGGGGCGGTAGATACGCAGTATTTT.

This rearrangement joins TRBV7-3 to TRBJ2-5, with 7 nucleotides matching TRBD2. Trimming cost V 1 base and J 5 bases; bases outside gene matches: 10. The CDR3 loop spans 16 amino acids. Germline V lookup: CDR1 SGHTA, CDR2 FQGTGA. The chain's CDR3 is CASSLIGGELSETQYF. The CDR3 bases are TGTGCCAGCAGCTTAATTGGGGGGGAGCTTTCGGAGACCCAGTACTTC.